These T cell receptor beta chains were read from a single sample in a study of patients and donors after allogeneic stem cell transplantation. In TCRdb, the RT-PCR reads were re-called with MiXCR into one record per CDR3 protein. This table has roughly 880,000 distinct CDR3 sequences, more than 15% appearing once. Sequencing input: blood, either unsorted or a sorted T cell fraction (not recorded which). The origin of the receptors is a human donor who was either an allogeneic HSCT recipient or a stem cell or donor lymphocyte infusion donor (not recorded which). It is not recorded whose cells these are; they may come from a transplant donor. The CDR3 runs from the conserved cysteine through the conserved F or W. A D gene is named only where the DNA matches it firmly. The size field is filled for only some rows; it gives once, few, many or a size class.

J	size	D	V	DNA	CDR3
TRBJ2-1	many	NA	TRBV12-3/TRBV12-4	TGTGCCAGCAATCCTGGAGGGGGGCCCAACAATGAGCAGTTCTTC	CASNPGGGPNNEQFF
TRBJ2-7	NA	NA	TRBV24-1	TGTGCCACCAGTGATGCTCAGCGCGAGCAGTACTTC	CATSDAQREQYF
TRBJ2-7	NA	TRBD1	TRBV9	TGTGCCAGCAGCGTAGGGTCGTTGGGGGACAGGGGACGCGAGCAGTACTTC	CASSVGSLGDRGREQYF
TRBJ1-3	few	NA	TRBV4-1	TGCGCCAGCAGCCAAGTCGCCTCTGGAAACACCATATATTTT	CASSQVASGNTIYF
TRBJ1-2	few	NA	TRBV6-1	TGTGCCAGCAGCCGCCAGGGGCTACATGGCTACACCTTC	CASSRQGLHGYTF
TRBJ2-7	few	TRBD2	TRBV7-9	TGTGCCAGCAGCTCCGGCGGGAGGGCTCCCTACGAGCAGTACTTC	CASSSGGRAPYEQYF
TRBJ1-3	many	NA	TRBV7-2	TGTGCCAGCAGCTCAACAGCTGGAAACACCATATATTTT	CASSSTAGNTIYF
TRBJ2-7	few	NA	TRBV12-3/TRBV12-4	TGTGCCAGCGGGGACACCATTTTGTACGAGCAGTACTTC	CASGDTILYEQYF
TRBJ2-3	NA	NA	TRBV10-3	TGTGCCATCAGTCGCGGGGAAAGCACAGATACGCAGTATTTT	CAISRGESTDTQYF
TRBJ2-5	few	NA	TRBV29-1	TGCAGCGGCGGGGCTAGAGAGACCCAGTACTTC	CSGGARETQYF
TRBJ2-7	NA	NA	TRBV28	TGTGCCAGCAGGCCCATTTCGGGCGAGCAGTACTTC	CASRPISGEQYF
TRBJ2-7	few	NA	TRBV6-5	TGTGCCAGCAGTTACCGCCCGGGCCAAACCCCCTCCGAGCAGTACTTC	CASSYRPGQTPSEQYF
TRBJ2-3	NA	TRBD2	TRBV5-1	TGCGCCAGCAGCTTAACGATAGGGACTAAAACAGATACGCAGTATTTT	CASSLTIGTKTDTQYF
TRBJ2-1	NA	TRBD2	TRBV7-6	TGTGCCAGCAGCTGGACTAGATCCAATGAGCAGTTCTTC	CASSWTRSNEQFF
TRBJ1-3	NA	NA	TRBV2	TGTGCCAGCAGTGACGAGGTTGCTGGAAACACCATATATTTT	CASSDEVAGNTIYF
TRBJ1-6	NA	NA	TRBV5-6	TGTGCCAGCAGCTTGTGGGATTCACCCCTCCACTTT	CASSLWDSPLHF
TRBJ1-6	NA	NA	TRBV9	TGTGCCAGCAGCGTAGCGGGGACCTGGGGCTCACCCCTCCACTTT	CASSVAGTWGSPLHF